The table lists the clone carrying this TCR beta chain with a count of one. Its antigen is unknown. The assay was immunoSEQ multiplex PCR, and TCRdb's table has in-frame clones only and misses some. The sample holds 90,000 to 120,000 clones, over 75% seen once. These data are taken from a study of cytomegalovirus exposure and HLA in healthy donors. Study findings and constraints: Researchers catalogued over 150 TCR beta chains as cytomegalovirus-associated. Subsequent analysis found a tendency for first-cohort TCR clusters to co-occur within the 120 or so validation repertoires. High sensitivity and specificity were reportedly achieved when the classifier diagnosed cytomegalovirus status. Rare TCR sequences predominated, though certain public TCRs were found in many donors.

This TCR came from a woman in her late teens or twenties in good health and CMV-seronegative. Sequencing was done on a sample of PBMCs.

As DNA, the CDR3 is TGCGCCAGCAGTGAGGGCGGACTACGCACAGATACGCAGTATTTT. It specifies CASSEGGLRTDTQYF. The genes are TRBV10-1 and TRBJ2-3, with a possible D match to TRBD2 (6 bases). Trimming removed 2 bases at V and 1 base at J, with 10 bases between. Germline V gene data show CDR1 as WNHNN and CDR2 as SYGVQD (reference sequence). The CDR3 is 15 residues long.